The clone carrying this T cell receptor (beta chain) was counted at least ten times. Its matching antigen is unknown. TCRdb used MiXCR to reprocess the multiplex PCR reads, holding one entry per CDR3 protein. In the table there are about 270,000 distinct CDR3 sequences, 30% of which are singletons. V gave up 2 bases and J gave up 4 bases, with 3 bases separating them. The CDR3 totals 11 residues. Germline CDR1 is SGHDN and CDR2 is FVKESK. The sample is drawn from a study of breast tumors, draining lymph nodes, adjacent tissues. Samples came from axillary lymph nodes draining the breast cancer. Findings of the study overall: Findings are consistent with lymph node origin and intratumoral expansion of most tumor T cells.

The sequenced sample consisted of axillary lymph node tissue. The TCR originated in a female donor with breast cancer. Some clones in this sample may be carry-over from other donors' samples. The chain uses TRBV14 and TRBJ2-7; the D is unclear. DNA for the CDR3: TGTGCCAGCAGCCAATCGTACGAGCAGTACTTC. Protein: CASSQSYEQYF.